The 9 T cell receptor beta chains given below trace back to one sample, sequenced in a study of blood T cell repertoires in COVID-19. Here immunoSEQ multiplex PCR was the method, and the copy in TCRdb shows in-frame clones only, minus some. The sample gives around 270,000 clones, around 90% of which show up once; 2.5% to 3.5% is in the top ten. The sample taken for sequencing was PBMCs or T cells enriched from blood (not recorded which). These receptors came from a woman aged 40 to 49 who had been exposed to COVID-19.

This clone was counted only a few times. The V and J genes are TRBV5-4 and TRBJ1-2, with D uncertain. The CDR3 extends over 14 amino acids. The V end was cut by 0 bases, the J end by 4 bases, with 10 bases between. Germline V CDR1 and CDR2: SGHNT, YYREEE (reference sequence). Here the CDR3 DNA reads TGTGCCAGCAGCTTGGGGTCAGAACCCTATGGCTACACCTTC. Translation gives CASSLGSEPYGYTF.

The CDR3 DNA follows: TGTGCCAGCAGCTTGATGGGCGAAACCTACAATGAGCAGTTCTTC. Amino acids: CASSLMGETYNEQFF. V usage is TRBV7-9 and J usage is TRBJ2-1, with D unresolved. CDR3 size: 15 residues. From germline, CDR1 is SEHNR and CDR2 FQNEAQ (reference sequence). V was cut by 3 bases and J by 2 bases, with 11 bases left in between.

Note on this clone: Other DNA sequences in the same sample also yield this CDR3. This chain uses TRBV18 with TRBJ2-7; TRBD1 agrees at 7 bases. Germline V gene sequence: CDR1 KGHSH, CDR2 LQKENI. Losses at the gene ends were 2 bases for V and 2 bases for J; bases not matched to a gene: 3. The CDR3 has 14 residues. CDR3 loop: CASSPRQGTYEQYV. The CDR3, as DNA: TGTGCCAGCTCACCAAGACAGGGAACCTACGAGCAGTACGTC.

V usage is TRBV6-5 and J usage is TRBJ1-2, with 7 bases identical to TRBD1. Trimming removed 7 bases from V and 3 bases from J; junction bases left unmatched: 5. CDR1 and CDR2 from the germline V gene are MNHEY and SVGAGI. This CDR3 has 13 residues. The CDR3 here is CASKNGQDYGYTF. Written as DNA, the CDR3 is TGTGCCAGCAAAAATGGACAGGACTATGGCTACACCTTC.

The J gene is TRBJ2-7, the V gene TRBV2, with D possibly matching TRBD1 (5 bases). Germline CDR1 reads SNHLY; CDR2 reads FYNNEI. The V and J ends lost 2 bases and 4 bases respectively, with 6 bases between them. This CDR3 has 12 amino acids. CDR3 DNA sequence: TGTGCCAGCAGTGAAAGGGGTTACGAGCAGTACTTC. It codes for CASSERGYEQYF.

The chain carries TRBV7-3 and TRBJ1-1; weak D call: TRBD1 (5 bases). V shed 6 bases and J shed 5 bases, with 13 bases lying between them. The CDR3 consists of 13 residues. Per the germline V gene, CDR1 is SGHTA and CDR2 is FQGTGA. CDR3 nucleotide sequence: TGTGCCAGCAGTTATCCCGGGGGGACTGAAGCTTTCTTT. Its translation: CASSYPGGTEAFF.

This clone has only a few counts. The V gene is TRBV28, the J gene TRBJ2-3, with 9 bases matching TRBD1. J lost 2 bases, V lost 6 bases, and 3 bases had no gene match. Germline V lookup: CDR1 MDHEN, CDR2 SYDVKM. CDR3 length: 14 amino acids. The CDR3 protein is CASRGQGPTDTQYF. CDR3 sequence (DNA): TGTGCCAGCAGGGGACAGGGACCCACAGATACGCAGTATTTT.

The chain joins TRBV2 to TRBJ1-5; TRBD1 matches at 11 bases. This CDR3 has 15 amino acids. V dropped 5 bases and J dropped 5; count of bases not matched to a gene: 5. Germline V gene lookup returns CDR1 SNHLY and CDR2 FYNNEI. CDR3 amino acids: CASSRGTGGHQPQHF. The CDR3 bases are TGTGCCAGCAGTAGAGGGACAGGGGGACATCAGCCCCAGCATTTT.

As concerns this clone: The junction departs from the called germline gene at one end, perhaps through a read error. This chain joins TRBV11-3 and TRBJ2-1, with D possibly being TRBD2 (6 bases). Germline V CDR1 and CDR2: SGHNT, YENEEA. This CDR3 is 17 amino acids long. The CDR3 DNA is TGTGCCAGCAGCGGTTTTCGTGGGAGGAGGTTCTACGATGAGCAGTTCTTC. Translated: CASSGFRGRRFYDEQFF.